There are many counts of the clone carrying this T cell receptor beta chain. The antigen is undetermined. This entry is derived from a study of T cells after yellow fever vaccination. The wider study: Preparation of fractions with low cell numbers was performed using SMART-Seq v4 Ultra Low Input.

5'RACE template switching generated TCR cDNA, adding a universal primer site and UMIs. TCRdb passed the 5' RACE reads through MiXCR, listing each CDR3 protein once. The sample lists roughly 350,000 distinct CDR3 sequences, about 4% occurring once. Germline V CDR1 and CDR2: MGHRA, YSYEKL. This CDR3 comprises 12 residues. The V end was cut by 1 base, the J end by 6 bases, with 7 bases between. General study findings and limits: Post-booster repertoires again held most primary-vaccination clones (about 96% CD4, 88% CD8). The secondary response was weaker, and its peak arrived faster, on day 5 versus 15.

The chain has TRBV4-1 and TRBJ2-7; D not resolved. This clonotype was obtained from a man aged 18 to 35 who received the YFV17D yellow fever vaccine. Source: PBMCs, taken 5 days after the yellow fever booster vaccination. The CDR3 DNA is TGCGCCAGCAGCCAAGTTGCGGCCGAGCAGTACTTC. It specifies CASSQVAAEQYF.